The 27 T cell receptor beta chains given below trace back to one sample, sequenced in a study of shared clonotypes between healthy human individuals. The assay was immunoSEQ multiplex PCR, and TCRdb's table has in-frame clones only and misses some. The profile shows 650,000 to 800,000 clones, 72% of them singletons. The specimen sequenced was memory CD4+ T cells sorted from blood. The subset was: CD45RA-negative fraction. All receptors derive from a woman in her 30s in good health.

This clone was recorded many times. Other DNA sequences of this sample code for an identical CDR3. V is TRBV2 and J is TRBJ2-1; TRBD1 matches 10 bases. Germline values: CDR1 SNHLY, CDR2 FYNNEI. CDR3 size: 15 residues. Germline trimming cut 5 bases from V and 2 bases from J; bases unmatched to any gene: 3. The CDR3 sequence is CASSRDRGTYNEQFF. The CDR3 nucleotides are TGTGCCAGCAGTAGGGACAGGGGAACCTACAATGAGCAGTTCTTC.

Turning to this clone: Other DNA sequences of this sample code for an identical CDR3. The CDR3 region is CASSSSPSSGANVLTF. DNA of the CDR3: TGCGCCAGCAGCTCCTCCCCAAGCTCTGGGGCCAACGTCCTGACTTTC. The V call is TRBV5-1, the J call TRBJ2-6; unclear D gene. Trimming pared 3 bases from V and 0 bases from J, leaving 10 bases between. CDR1 is SGHRS, CDR2 YFSETQ, per germline. CDR3 length equals 16 residues.

The chain recombines TRBV7-2 with TRBJ1-1; a weak D match, TRBD1 (6 bases). Between the trimmed V and J ends, which lost 2 bases and 5 bases, there was a span of 12 bases. The germline CDR1 and CDR2 sequences are SGHTA and FQGNSA. There are 14 residues in the CDR3. CDR3 protein: CASSLSTGGTEAFF. The CDR3 DNA is TGTGCCAGCAGCTTATCGACAGGTGGAACTGAAGCTTTCTTT.

The rearrangement joins TRBV20-1 to TRBJ2-1; no definite D call. The CDR3 runs 11 residues. The germline CDR1 and CDR2 sequences are DFQATT and SNEGSKA (reference sequence). The V gene lost 3 bases and the J gene lost 6 bases, with 6 bases spanning the gap. CDR3: CSARSPNEQFF. The CDR3 bases are TGCAGTGCTAGGAGCCCCAATGAGCAGTTCTTC.

This chain connects TRBV5-1 to TRBJ2-2; possible D gene TRBD1, 7 bases. Germline V lookup: CDR1 SGHRS, CDR2 YFSETQ. V lost 0 bases, J lost 6 bases, and 18 bases lay in between. The CDR3 extends over 17 amino acids. DNA of the CDR3: TGCGCCAGCAGCTTGGCCGTCGGGGGCCAGGGGGCCGGGGAGCTGTTTTTT. Protein product: CASSLAVGGQGAGELFF.

This rearrangement joins TRBV7-9 to TRBJ1-3; unclear D gene. The CDR3 has 15 residues. Germline V gene lookup returns CDR1 SEHNR and CDR2 FQNEAQ (reference sequence). V lost 7 bases, J lost 0 bases, and 13 bases lay in between. The DNA of the CDR3 is TGTGCCAGCACCACCTTAGCGAGCTCTGGAAACACCATATATTTT. This codes for CASTTLASSGNTIYF.

This chain joins TRBV29-1 and TRBJ2-1, with D perhaps matching TRBD1 (6 bases). CDR1 SQVTM and CDR2 ANQGSEA come from the germline V gene. The CDR3 is made up of 15 amino acids. V lost 5 bases and J 4 bases, leaving 18 bases between the germline ends. The DNA for the CDR3 is TGCAGCGTTTCCCCAGGACAGATCGATTACAATGAGCAGTTCTTC. Its protein is CSVSPGQIDYNEQFF.

The chain combines TRBV18 with TRBJ2-5; 8 positions agree with TRBD1. J was trimmed by 5 bases and V by 3 bases; bases with no gene match: 8. CDR1 KGHSH and CDR2 LQKENI come from the germline V gene. The CDR3 runs 15 residues. CDR3 sequence: CASSPRTGFRETQYF. The CDR3 DNA reads as TGTGCCAGCTCACCGAGGACAGGGTTTCGGGAGACCCAGTACTTC.

CDR3 loop: CASSLASLAGVYEQYF. The CDR3 DNA follows: TGTGCCAGCAGCTTAGCATCGCTAGCGGGAGTCTACGAGCAGTACTTC. The chain has TRBV7-8 and TRBJ2-7; 10 positions match TRBD2. Germline-derived CDR1 and CDR2 are SGHVS and FQNEAQ. With V trimmed by 0 bases and J by 3 bases, 5 bases remained unmatched. CDR3 length equals 16 residues. Using reference TRBV7-8 and TRBJ2-7 for the parts outside the CDR3, the full variable domain is GAGVSQSPRYKVAKRGQDVALRCDPISGHVSLFWYQQALGQGPEFLTYFQNEAQLDKSGLPSDRFFAERPEGSVSTLKIQRTQQEDSAVYLCASSLASLAGVYEQYFGPGTRLTVT.

The chain is built from TRBV7-3 and TRBJ2-6; D remains unclear. Per germline, CDR1 SGHTA and CDR2 FQGTGA. V lost 4 bases and J lost 3, with 7 bases in between. The CDR3 has 14 residues. For the CDR3, the DNA is TGTGCCAGCAGCTCTCAAGTTGGGGCCAACGTCCTGACTTTC. Amino acids: CASSSQVGANVLTF.

V gene TRBV10-1 combines with J gene TRBJ2-3; no definite D call. The ends were cut back, 4 bases at V and 0 bases at J, with 11 bases in the middle. Germline V gene sequence: CDR1 WNHNN, CDR2 SYGVQD (reference sequence). The CDR3 has 15 amino acids. The CDR3 DNA reads TGCGCCAGCAGTGGGGCCGCCGGGAGCACAGATACGCAGTATTTT. As protein: CASSGAAGSTDTQYF.

The chain links TRBV2 to TRBJ2-2; 10 bases map to TRBD1. The CDR3 consists of 14 residues. Unmatched junction bases numbered 3, after V lost 7 bases and J lost 4 bases. CDR1 SNHLY and CDR2 FYNNEI come from the germline V gene. CDR3 in DNA: TGTGCCAGCAAGGGGACAGGGGCCACCGGGGAGCTGTTTTTT. This translates into CASKGTGATGELFF.

This chain connects TRBV30 to TRBJ1-6, with a possible D match to TRBD1 (5 bases). This CDR3 is built from 15 residues. The germline V and J ends were trimmed by 2 bases and 10 bases, with 18 bases remaining between them. The V gene's germline CDR1 is GTSNPN and CDR2 SVGIG (reference sequence). CDR3 nucleotides: TGTGCCTGGAGTCAGGACAATCTTCGTCCGTCACCCCTCCACTTT. Encoded protein: CAWSQDNLRPSPLHF.

Points on this clone: Its ends do not fully match the called genes, so a read error is possible. The chain couples TRBV5-6 to TRBJ1-4; D is unresolved. CDR3 length: 15 residues. From germline, CDR1 is SGHDT and CDR2 YYEEEE. The CDR3 DNA reads TGTGCCAGCAGCCCGGTTGGGGTCAGGAGGACGGATGAAGTCTTT. Amino acid sequence: CASSPVGVRRTDEVF.

The chain recombines TRBV7-2 with TRBJ2-2; the match to TRBD2 covers 7 bases. The CDR3 loop spans 16 amino acids. In germline, CDR1 is SGHTA, CDR2 FQGNSA. V trimming: 6 bases; J trimming: 6 bases; junction bases outside the gene matches: 13. The CDR3 bases are TGTGCCAGCAGAGGTGGTGCGGGAGTATTCGCCGGGGAGCTGTTTTTT. Its translation: CASRGGAGVFAGELFF.

The gene calls are TRBV7-9 and TRBJ1-3; D call uncertain. Germline CDR1 reads SEHNR; CDR2 reads FQNEAQ (reference sequence). The CDR3 has 14 residues. Trimming removed 5 bases at V and 0 bases at J, with 8 bases between. CDR3 coding DNA: TGTGCCAGCAGCCGCGAGGCCTCTGGAAACACCATATATTTT. Translated, it gives CASSREASGNTIYF.

This sequence joins TRBV28 and TRBJ1-4, with D tentatively TRBD1 (6 bases). Deletions cut 4 bases from V and 7 bases from J, with 19 bases between. The CDR3 has 16 amino acids. In germline, CDR1 is MDHEN, CDR2 SYDVKM. The CDR3 sequence: CASSSDSWGRSEKLFF. The CDR3 DNA follows: TGTGCCAGCAGTTCCGATTCGTGGGGGCGCAGTGAAAAACTGTTTTTT.

This clone has more than one count but fewer than ten. The J gene is TRBJ1-2, the V gene TRBV5-8, with D perhaps matching TRBD1 (5 bases). The germline gives CDR1 SGHTS, CDR2 YDEGEE. The V end lost 4 bases, the J end lost 4 bases, and 11 bases lay between the germline ends. This CDR3 comprises 13 residues. The CDR3 nucleotides are TGTGCCAGCAGCCCACAGGCCACCTATGGCTACACCTTC. It encodes CASSPQATYGYTF.

The chain recombines TRBV6-1 with TRBJ1-3, with D unclear. Germline-derived CDR1 and CDR2 are MNHNS and SASEGT. V was cut by 4 bases and J by 2 bases, with 9 bases left in between. The CDR3 contains 14 residues. CDR3 in DNA: TGTGCCAGCAGTGGACCTACCCCTGGAAACACCATATATTTT. It yields the protein CASSGPTPGNTIYF.

The V call is TRBV5-4, the J call TRBJ2-5, with D tentatively TRBD1 or TRBD2 (5 bases each). Trimming shortened V by 6 bases and J by 2 bases, and 14 bases separated the two germline ends. Germline V gives CDR1 SGHNT, CDR2 YYREEE (reference sequence). This CDR3 contains 14 residues. The CDR3, as DNA: TGTGCCAGCATGGGGACGGACGATCAAGAGACCCAGTACTTC. As protein: CASMGTDDQETQYF.

Here the CDR3 reads CASSPGTGRSYNEQFF. The DNA for the CDR3 is TGTGCCAGCAGCCCCGGGACAGGGCGGTCCTACAATGAGCAGTTCTTC. V gene TRBV21-1 combines with J gene TRBJ2-1; the D call in the table, TRBD1, was not verified against the DNA. TRBV21-1 is tagged as a pseudogene. This CDR3 has 16 residues.

This clone was seen a few times. The V gene is TRBV29-1, the J gene TRBJ1-2, with TRBD1 as a possible D gene (5 bases). Germline V gene data show CDR1 as SQVTM and CDR2 as ANQGSEA. Trimming left V 7 bases short and J 6 bases short, with 12 bases between. The CDR3 totals 11 residues. The CDR3: CSAGGGDGYTF. The CDR3 coding sequence is TGCAGCGCCGGGGGAGGGGATGGCTACACCTTC.

CDR3 sequence (DNA): TGTGCCAGCAGTCACAGGGAGAGTGAGCAGTTCTTC. It is translated as CASSHRESEQFF. The rearrangement links TRBV6-5 to TRBJ2-1; a weak D match, TRBD1 (6 bases). The CDR3 covers 12 residues. Between the trimmed V and J ends, which lost 5 bases and 9 bases, there was a span of 11 bases. The V gene's germline CDR1 is MNHEY and CDR2 SVGAGI.

This chain links TRBV11-1 with TRBJ2-6, with D perhaps given as TRBD1 or TRBD2 (5 bases each). V lost 5 bases and J 0 bases, leaving 11 bases between the germline ends. This CDR3 has 16 residues. Germline-derived CDR1 and CDR2 are SGHAT and FQDESV (reference sequence). This chain's CDR3 is CASSQGRNSGANVLTF. DNA of the CDR3: TGTGCCAGCAGCCAGGGACGGAACTCTGGGGCCAACGTCCTGACTTTC.

The sample holds many counts of this clone. V usage is TRBV7-2 and J usage is TRBJ2-7; D could derive from TRBD1 or TRBD2 (5 bases each). CDR3 length equals 13 residues. V lost 3 bases, J lost 6 bases, and 12 bases lay in between. Germline assignment: CDR1 SGHTA and CDR2 FQGNSA. This chain's CDR3 is CASSFPPGPEQYF. Written as DNA, the CDR3 is TGTGCCAGCAGCTTCCCCCCGGGGCCCGAGCAGTACTTC.

Note on this clone: One end of the junction is discordant with germline, which a read error may explain. Other DNA sequences in this sample translate to the same CDR3. The V call is TRBV5-1, the J call TRBJ2-2; D remains ambiguous. CDR3 length equals 12 residues. The germline V gene has CDR1 SGHRS and CDR2 YFSETQ. The CDR3 DNA sequence: TGTGCCAGCAGCTTGGGGTCCGGGGAGCTGTTTTTT. Translated, it gives CASSLGSGELFF.

This chain connects TRBV28 to TRBJ2-3; 8 bases are a match to TRBD2. CDR3 length equals 15 residues. Germline CDR1 and CDR2: MDHEN and SYDVKM. V was pared by 5 bases and J by 7 bases, with 11 bases of the junction left unmatched. The CDR3 DNA is TGTGCCAGCAGTGGAGCGGGAGATATGGGTAATACGCAGTATTTT. It codes for CASSGAGDMGNTQYF. The full variable domain, completed using reference TRBV28 and TRBJ2-3, is DVKVTQSSRYLVKRTGEKVFLECVQDMDHENMFWYRQDPGLGLRLIYFSYDVKMKEKGDIPEGYSVSREKKERFSLILESASTNQTSMYLCASSGAGDMGNTQYFGPGTRLTVL.